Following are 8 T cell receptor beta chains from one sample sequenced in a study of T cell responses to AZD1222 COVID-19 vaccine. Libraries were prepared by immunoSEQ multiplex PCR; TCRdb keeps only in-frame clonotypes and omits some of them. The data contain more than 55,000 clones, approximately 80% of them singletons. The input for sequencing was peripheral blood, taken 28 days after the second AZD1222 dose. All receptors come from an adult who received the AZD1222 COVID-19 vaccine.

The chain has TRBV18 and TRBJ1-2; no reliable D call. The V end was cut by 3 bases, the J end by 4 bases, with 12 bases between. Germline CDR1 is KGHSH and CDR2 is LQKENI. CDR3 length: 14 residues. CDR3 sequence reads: CASSPGGLAYGYTF. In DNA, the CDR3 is TGTGCCAGCTCACCGGGCGGGCTGGCCTATGGCTACACCTTC.

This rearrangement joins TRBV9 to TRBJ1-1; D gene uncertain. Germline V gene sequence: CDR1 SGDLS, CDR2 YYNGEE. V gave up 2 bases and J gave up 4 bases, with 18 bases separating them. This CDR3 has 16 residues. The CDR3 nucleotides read TGTGCCAGCAGCGTCTCACCTTTTTGGTGGGCCACTGAAGCTTTCTTT. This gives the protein CASSVSPFWWATEAFF.

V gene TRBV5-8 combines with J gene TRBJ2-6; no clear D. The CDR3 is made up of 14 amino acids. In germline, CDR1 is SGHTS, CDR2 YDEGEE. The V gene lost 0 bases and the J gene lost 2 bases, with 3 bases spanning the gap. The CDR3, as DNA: TGTGCCAGCAGCTTGGGGGCTGGGGCCAACGTCCTGACTTTC. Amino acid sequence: CASSLGAGANVLTF.

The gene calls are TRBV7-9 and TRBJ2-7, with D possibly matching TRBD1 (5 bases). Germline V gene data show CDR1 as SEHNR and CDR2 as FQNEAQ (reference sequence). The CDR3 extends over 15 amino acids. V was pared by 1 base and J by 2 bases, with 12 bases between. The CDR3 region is CASSLDGQGTYEQYF. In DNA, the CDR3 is TGTGCCAGCAGCTTAGACGGACAAGGGACCTACGAGCAGTACTTC.

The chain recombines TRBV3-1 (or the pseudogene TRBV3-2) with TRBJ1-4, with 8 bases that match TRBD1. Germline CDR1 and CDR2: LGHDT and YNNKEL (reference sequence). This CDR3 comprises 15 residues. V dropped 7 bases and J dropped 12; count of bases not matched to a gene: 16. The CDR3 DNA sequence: TGTGCCAGCACGCCACGGGGACAGGTCCCTGAGGAACTGTTTTTT. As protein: CASTPRGQVPEELFF.

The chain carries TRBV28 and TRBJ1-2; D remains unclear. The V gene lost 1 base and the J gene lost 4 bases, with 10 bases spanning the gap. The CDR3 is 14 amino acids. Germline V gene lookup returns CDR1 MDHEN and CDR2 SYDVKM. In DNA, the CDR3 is TGTGCCAGCAGTTTATTGGCGAACTCCTATGGCTACACCTTC. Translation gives CASSLLANSYGYTF.

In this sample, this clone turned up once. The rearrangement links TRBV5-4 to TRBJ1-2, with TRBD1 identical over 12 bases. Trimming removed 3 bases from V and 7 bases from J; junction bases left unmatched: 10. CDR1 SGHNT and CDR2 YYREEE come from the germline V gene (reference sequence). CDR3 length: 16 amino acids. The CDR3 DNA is TGTGCCAGCAGCTCAGGCGAGGGACAGGGGGCGCGTGGCTACACCTTC. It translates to CASSSGEGQGARGYTF.

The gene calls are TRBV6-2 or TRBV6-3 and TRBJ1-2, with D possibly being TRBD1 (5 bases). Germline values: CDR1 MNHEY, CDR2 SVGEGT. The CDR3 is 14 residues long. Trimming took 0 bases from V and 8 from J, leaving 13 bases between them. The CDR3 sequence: CASSYSGTGNGYTF. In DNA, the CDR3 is TGTGCCAGCAGTTACTCGGGAACAGGAAACGGCTACACCTTC.